Presented here are 30 T cell receptor beta chains from one specimen sequenced in a study of cytomegalovirus exposure and HLA in healthy donors. The PCR used 60 Vbeta and 13 Jbeta primers. Clones were read by immunoSEQ multiplex PCR, and TCRdb kept only the in-frame ones, dropping some. The sample includes 100,000 or so clones, over 80% of them seen just once. The sample consisted of PBMCs. The receptors come from a man aged 18 to 35 in good health and CMV-seronegative.

The genes are TRBV11-2 and TRBJ1-2; 7 nucleotides line up with TRBD1. J gave up 2 bases and V 4 bases, and 1 base lay outside the gene matches. This CDR3 has 13 residues. Germline-derived CDR1 and CDR2 are SGHAT and FQNNGV. The CDR3 sequence is CASSSGQNYGYTF. The DNA of the CDR3 is TGTGCCAGCAGCTCGGGACAGAACTATGGCTACACCTTC.

This chain uses TRBV4-1 with TRBJ2-5; possibly TRBD2 for D (5 bases). The CDR3 length is 15 residues. V lost 0 bases to trimming and J lost 2 bases, with 10 bases between them. Germline values: CDR1 MGHRA, CDR2 YSYEKL. CDR3: CASSQEVALQETQYF. In DNA, the CDR3 is TGCGCCAGCAGCCAAGAAGTAGCGTTACAAGAGACCCAGTACTTC.

The chain links TRBV15 to TRBJ2-1; tentative D call: TRBD2 (5 bases). The germline V gene encodes CDR1 LNHNV and CDR2 YYDKDF (reference sequence). The CDR3 is 12 residues long. The ends were cut back, 1 base at V and 10 bases at J, with 8 bases in the middle. The CDR3 DNA reads as TGTGCCACCAGCAGAGCTTCGGGGGAGCAGTTCTTC. Protein product: CATSRASGEQFF. Looking up the rest from reference TRBV15 and TRBJ2-1 gives the full variable domain: DAMVIQNPRYQVTQFGKPVTLSCSQTLNHNVMYWYQQKSSQAPKLLFHYYDKDFNNEADTPDNFQSRRPNTSFCFLDIRSPGLGDTAMYLCATSRASGEQFFGPGTRLTVL.

This clone was detected once. CDR3 sequence reads: CASSQDRLDRGWDTEAFF. The CDR3 DNA follows: TGCGCCAGCAGCCAAGATCGCCTTGACAGGGGATGGGACACTGAAGCTTTCTTT. The chain recombines TRBV4-1 with TRBJ1-1; 8 bases match TRBD1. The germline V gene encodes CDR1 MGHRA and CDR2 YSYEKL. The junction had 12 bases not matched to a gene; V was cut back by 0 bases and J by 3 bases. The CDR3 contains 18 residues.

CDR3 sequence (DNA): TGCGCCAGCAGCCAGATTGGGACTAGCGGGATAGATACGCAGTATTTT. The encoded protein is CASSQIGTSGIDTQYF. The gene calls are TRBV4-1 and TRBJ2-3; 13 bases map to TRBD2. The CDR3 sequence is 16 residues long. CDR1 MGHRA and CDR2 YSYEKL come from the germline V gene. After removal of 3 bases from V and 5 bases from J, the junction contained 5 bases not matched to a gene.

This clone has a handful of counts. This chain links TRBV7-9 with TRBJ1-1, with TRBD1 matching over 7 bases. The V gene's germline CDR1 is SEHNR and CDR2 FQNEAQ (reference sequence). The CDR3 is 16 amino acids. V lost 5 bases, J lost 3 bases, and 12 bases stayed unmatched. In DNA form, the CDR3 reads TGTGCCAGCAGCGACCGACAGGGCGGAGGTGACACTGAAGCTTTCTTT. This encodes CASSDRQGGGDTEAFF. Full variable domain (rest looked up from reference TRBV7-9 and TRBJ1-1): DTGVSQNPRHKITKRGQNVTFRCDPISEHNRLYWYRQTLGQGPEFLTYFQNEAQLEKSRLLSDRFSAERPKGSFSTLEIQRTEQGDSAMYLCASSDRQGGGDTEAFFGQGTRLTVV.

The rearrangement joins TRBV5-1 to TRBJ1-5; D perhaps matches TRBD1 (5 bases). Germline V lookup: CDR1 SGHRS, CDR2 YFSETQ. V dropped 5 bases and J dropped 7 bases, with 13 bases sitting between them. CDR3 length equals 13 residues. The CDR3 nucleotides read TGCGCCAGCAGTCGGGTGTCAGGGCAGCCCCAGCATTTT. Translated: CASSRVSGQPQHF. Full variable domain (rest looked up from reference TRBV5-1 and TRBJ1-5): KAGVTQTPRYLIKTRGQQVTLSCSPISGHRSVSWYQQTPGQGLQFLFEYFSETQRNKGNFPGRFSGRQFSNSRSEMNVSTLELGDSALYLCASSRVSGQPQHFGDGTRLSIL.

On this clone: Mismatch with germline at one junction end may stem from a read error. V is TRBV7-9 and J is TRBJ2-7, with D maybe TRBD2 (5 bases). This CDR3 spans 13 amino acids. The germline V gene has CDR1 SEHNR and CDR2 FQNEAQ (reference sequence). As DNA, the CDR3 is TGTGCCAGCAGCTTAGAACAGAAAGTAAAAGCGGACTTC. Translated: CASSLEQKVKADF.

This clone was seen more than once but under ten times. The rearrangement joins TRBV7-2 to TRBJ2-2; D call uncertain. The CDR3 runs to 14 residues. Germline assignment: CDR1 SGHTA and CDR2 FQGNSA. V lost 1 base, J lost 3 bases, and 6 bases lay in between. The CDR3 reads CASSLVGYTGELFF. As DNA, the CDR3 is TGTGCCAGCAGCTTAGTCGGTTACACCGGGGAGCTGTTTTTT.

This chain joins TRBV2 and TRBJ2-6, with 8 positions matching TRBD1. The CDR3 totals 18 residues. Germline CDR1 reads SNHLY; CDR2 reads FYNNEI. V shed 8 bases and J 0 bases; nucleotides not matched to a gene: 12. The CDR3 sequence is CASPPPGQVLSGANVLTF. The CDR3, as DNA: TGTGCCAGCCCCCCCCCGGGACAGGTCCTCTCTGGGGCCAACGTCCTGACTTTC.

The CDR3 region has the DNA TGTGCCAGTAGTATGCAGGGGCGCCGGGGCACTGAAGCTTTCTTT. This translates into CASSMQGRRGTEAFF. The chain uses TRBV19 and TRBJ1-1; perhaps TRBD1 as D (6 bases). The germline V gene encodes CDR1 LNHDA and CDR2 SQIVND (reference sequence). The V and J ends lost 3 bases and 4 bases respectively, with 15 bases between them. This CDR3 has 15 residues.

The V gene is TRBV5-4, the J gene TRBJ2-5; TRBD2 aligns across 11 bases. Germline V lookup: CDR1 SGHNT, CDR2 YYREEE (reference sequence). The J segment lost 4 bases and the V segment lost 3 bases, leaving 8 bases of the junction unmatched. The CDR3 totals 16 residues. CDR3 sequence reads: CASSSPVAGGIETQYF. In DNA form, the CDR3 reads TGTGCCAGCAGCTCGCCAGTAGCGGGAGGGATAGAGACCCAGTACTTC.

V usage is TRBV7-2 and J usage is TRBJ1-5, with D hard to call. The germline gives CDR1 SGHTA, CDR2 FQGNSA. The CDR3 contains 13 residues. Trimming took off 3 bases at V and 3 bases at J, with 6 bases between the two ends. The CDR3 sequence: CASSFRDNQPQHF. The DNA for the CDR3 is TGTGCCAGCAGCTTCCGGGACAATCAGCCCCAGCATTTT.

The chain links TRBV14 to TRBJ1-5, with D uncertain. Trimming removed 6 bases from V and 6 bases from J, with 12 bases in between. CDR3 length: 13 amino acids. The V gene's germline CDR1 is SGHDN and CDR2 FVKESK. The CDR3 coding sequence is TGTGCCAGCAGAACTCGCGGGATTCAGCCCCAGCATTTT. It yields the protein CASRTRGIQPQHF.

The V and J genes are TRBV7-2 and TRBJ1-2; no definite D call. CDR3 length: 13 residues. CDR1 SGHTA and CDR2 FQGNSA come from the germline V gene. Trimming cost V 2 bases and J 7 bases, with 11 bases left between them. The CDR3 region has the DNA TGTGCCAGCAGCTTAACTGTCGTCTCTGGCTACACCTTC. Protein: CASSLTVVSGYTF.

The V gene is TRBV7-9, the J gene TRBJ2-7; D might be TRBD1 (6 bases). V lost 1 base and J lost 3, with 13 bases in between. In germline, CDR1 is SEHNR, CDR2 FQNEAQ (reference sequence). The CDR3 runs 15 residues. The CDR3 DNA is TGTGCCAGCAGCTTAGTCGGACAGCCGGACTACGAGCAGTACTTC. Its protein product is CASSLVGQPDYEQYF.

The genes are TRBV30 and TRBJ2-7; D is perhaps TRBD2 (6 bases). CDR3 length: 11 amino acids. V was trimmed by 4 bases and J by 7 bases, leaving 11 bases between them. CDR1 is GTSNPN, CDR2 SVGIG, per germline (reference sequence). This CDR3 is CAWTSGREQYF. CDR3 DNA sequence: TGTGCCTGGACCTCGGGGAGGGAGCAGTACTTC.

The rearrangement links TRBV15 to TRBJ1-2; D perhaps matches TRBD1 (6 bases). This CDR3 region has 15 residues. Germline V lookup: CDR1 LNHNV, CDR2 YYDKDF (reference sequence). With 0 bases removed from V and 8 bases from J, the gap between germline ends came to 16 bases. The CDR3 DNA reads as TGTGCCACCAGCAGAGATGCCAGGGGAGCTGGGGGCTACACCTTC. Encoded protein: CATSRDARGAGGYTF.

V is TRBV19 and J is TRBJ2-7; 7 bases line up with TRBD2. The CDR3 consists of 13 residues. V dropped 3 bases and J dropped 5; count of bases not matched to a gene: 4. Germline assignment: CDR1 LNHDA and CDR2 SQIVND (reference sequence). Here the CDR3 DNA reads TGTGCCAGTAGTATCATTCGGGGGGACGAGCAGTACTTC. It translates to CASSIIRGDEQYF. Looking up the rest from reference TRBV19 and TRBJ2-7 gives the full variable domain: DGGITQSPKYLFRKEGQNVTLSCEQNLNHDAMYWYRQDPGQGLRLIYYSQIVNDFQKGDIAEGYSVSREKKESFPLTVTSAQKNPTAFYLCASSIIRGDEQYFGPGTRLTVT.

In this sample, this clone turned up a few times. This CDR3 is also generated by other DNA sequences in the sample. The chain links TRBV4-1 to TRBJ2-5; TRBD2 agrees at 14 bases. The CDR3 length is 15 residues. J was trimmed by 5 bases and V by 3 bases; bases with no gene match: 2. Germline assignment: CDR1 MGHRA and CDR2 YSYEKL. CDR3 nucleotides: TGCGCCAGCAGCCAGACTAGCGGGAGGGGGGAGACCCAGTACTTC. Translation: CASSQTSGRGETQYF.

The rearrangement uses TRBV27 and TRBJ1-2; 8 bases match TRBD1. V lost 5 bases to trimming and J lost 8 bases; unmatched junction nucleotides: 10. The CDR3 loop spans 14 amino acids. The germline V gene encodes CDR1 MNHEY and CDR2 SMNVEV (reference sequence). CDR3 loop: CASSVTRQGNGYTF. The CDR3 DNA is TGTGCCAGCAGTGTAACACGACAGGGGAACGGCTACACCTTC.

The V and J genes are TRBV4-3 and TRBJ2-3; D might be TRBD2 (5 bases). The V end was cut by 1 base, the J end by 1 base, with 12 bases between. CDR1 is LGHNA and CDR2 is YSLEER in the germline V gene. The CDR3 extends over 16 amino acids. The CDR3 region is CASSQGVVGGTDTQYF. For the CDR3, the DNA is TGCGCCAGCAGCCAAGGTGTTGTGGGAGGCACAGATACGCAGTATTTT.

J is TRBJ2-1 and V is TRBV27; TRBD2 matches 14 bases. V dropped 4 bases and J dropped 2; count of bases not matched to a gene: 10. The CDR3 has 19 residues. From germline, CDR1 is MNHEY and CDR2 SMNVEV (reference sequence). The CDR3 region has the DNA TGTGCCAGCAGTTCGACTAGCGGGAGGGCTATTCCGACCTACAATGAGCAGTTCTTC. Protein sequence: CASSSTSGRAIPTYNEQFF.

This rearrangement joins TRBV28 to TRBJ2-3; D unresolved. The V end was cut by 5 bases, the J end by 3 bases, with 15 bases between. The CDR3 spans 15 residues. Germline assignment: CDR1 MDHEN and CDR2 SYDVKM. The CDR3 DNA reads as TGTGCCAGCAGTCCTAGGCCCCTGGCAACAGATACGCAGTATTTT. Its translation is CASSPRPLATDTQYF.

The sample holds one count of this clone. This chain uses TRBV9 with TRBJ2-3; the match to TRBD1 covers 8 bases. The CDR3 is made up of 16 amino acids. Per the germline V gene, CDR1 is SGDLS and CDR2 is YYNGEE. V shed 1 base and J 1 base; nucleotides not matched to a gene: 5. CDR3 amino acids: CASSVSTGGRTDTQYF. CDR3 sequence (DNA): TGTGCCAGCAGCGTAAGCACAGGGGGGCGCACAGATACGCAGTATTTT.

The chain is built from TRBV7-9 and TRBJ2-7; TRBD1 is a possible D gene (6 bases). V was pared by 5 bases and J by 7 bases, with 18 bases between. This CDR3 has 14 amino acids. Germline-derived CDR1 and CDR2 are SEHNR and FQNEAQ (reference sequence). In DNA, the CDR3 is TGTGCCAGCAGCCCGAGGGGGTCTTCGTGGGAGCAGTACTTC. It yields the protein CASSPRGSSWEQYF.

This chain links TRBV28 with TRBJ2-7; 7 bases map to TRBD1. Germline CDR1 reads MDHEN; CDR2 reads SYDVKM. The CDR3 contains 13 residues. V gave up 7 bases and J gave up 2 bases; unmatched junction bases: 5. The CDR3 DNA sequence: TGTGCCAGCAACGAGGGGGCTCCCTACGAGCAGTACTTC. This sequence encodes CASNEGAPYEQYF.

V and J are TRBV6-6 and TRBJ2-1; possible D gene TRBD2, 6 bases. V was clipped by 11 bases and J by 4 bases, with 12 bases between them. The CDR3 has 12 amino acids. The V gene's germline CDR1 is MNHNY and CDR2 SVGAGI (reference sequence). The CDR3 sequence: CAARGLYNEQFF. CDR3 bases: TGTGCCGCTAGGGGACTTTACAATGAGCAGTTCTTC.

CDR3 protein: CASSTAPTGTSANTGELFF. CDR3 bases: TGTGCCAGCAGCACCGCCCCAACCGGGACTAGCGCGAACACCGGGGAGCTGTTTTTT. The chain joins TRBV9 to TRBJ2-2; 10 nucleotides line up with TRBD2. The trim removed 4 bases at V and 0 bases at J, leaving 12 bases unmatched. The CDR3 is 19 amino acids. Germline CDR1 reads SGDLS; CDR2 reads YYNGEE.

This clone was picked up a small number of times. The rearrangement joins TRBV9 to TRBJ1-6; perhaps TRBD1 as D (5 bases). Germline CDR1 and CDR2: SGDLS and YYNGEE. The germline V and J ends were trimmed by 3 bases and 5 bases, with 12 bases remaining between them. The CDR3 is 15 residues long. DNA of the CDR3: TGTGCCAGCAGCGCGGAAGGGGCTAATAATTCACCCCTCCACTTT. As protein: CASSAEGANNSPLHF. Based on the CDR3 plus reference TRBV9 and TRBJ1-6, the full variable domain is DSGVTQTPKHLITATGQRVTLRCSPRSGDLSVYWYQQSLDQGLQFLIQYYNGEERAKGNILERFSAQQFPDLHSELNLSSLELGDSALYFCASSAEGANNSPLHFGNGTRLTVT.